The 19 T cell receptor beta chains reported below all come from one sample, sequenced in a study of T cell changes during pregnancy in multiple sclerosis. Clones were sequenced by immunoSEQ multiplex PCR, and TCRdb holds only the in-frame ones, with some missing. The sample includes 50,000 to 60,000 clones, approximately 90% of them seen just once. Sequencing used CD4+ T cells from peripheral blood mononuclear cells, obtained after pregnancy. These receptor sequences come from a female donor in good health, enrolled as a control in a pregnancy study.

The chain carries TRBV4-2 and TRBJ1-6; 8 bases are a match to TRBD1. V gave up 0 bases and J gave up 8 bases; unmatched junction bases: 6. The germline V gene has CDR1 LGHNA and CDR2 YNFKEQ. The CDR3 totals 16 residues. The CDR3 sequence is CASSQDMAGGHSPLHF. The DNA of the CDR3 is TGTGCCAGCAGCCAAGATATGGCAGGGGGCCATTCACCCCTCCACTTT.

CDR3 residues: CASSPGTSGGKQYF. The CDR3 DNA follows: TGTGCCAGCAGTCCCGGGACTAGCGGGGGTAAGCAGTATTTT. The chain joins TRBV6-4 to TRBJ2-3; TRBD2 agrees at 14 bases. The CDR3 spans 14 residues. V gave up 5 bases and J gave up 11 bases; unmatched junction bases: 6. The germline gives CDR1 MRHNA, CDR2 SNTAGT.

This clone was picked up a small number of times. This chain connects TRBV2 to TRBJ2-7; TRBD2 might be the D (5 bases). Germline V gives CDR1 SNHLY, CDR2 FYNNEI. The CDR3 totals 13 residues. V was clipped by 4 bases and J by 6 bases, with 13 bases between them. CDR3 in amino acids: CASSVRGRSEQYF. CDR3 DNA sequence: TGTGCCAGCAGTGTACGGGGTAGGAGCGAGCAGTACTTC.

This rearrangement joins TRBV7-2 to TRBJ1-2; D is undetermined. Per the germline V gene, CDR1 is SGHTA and CDR2 is FQGNSA. CDR3 size: 15 residues. Trimming removed 1 base from V and 0 bases from J, with 9 bases in between. The CDR3 protein is CASSLVAVANYGYTF. CDR3 nucleotide sequence: TGTGCCAGCAGCTTAGTTGCAGTTGCTAACTATGGCTACACCTTC.

This rearrangement joins TRBV4-3 to TRBJ1-2; weak D call: TRBD1 (5 bases). CDR1 and CDR2 (germline): LGHNA, YSLEER. This CDR3 is built from 15 residues. V lost 1 base and J 4 bases, leaving 13 bases between the germline ends. As DNA, the CDR3 is TGCGCCAGCAGCCAAGGGACGGCGGGGGGCTATGGCTACACCTTC. Its protein is CASSQGTAGGYGYTF.

The chain has TRBV4-1 and TRBJ2-2; 9 bases agree with TRBD1. Per the germline V gene, CDR1 is MGHRA and CDR2 is YSYEKL. The CDR3 is 17 amino acids. With 0 bases clipped from V and 5 bases from J, the junction kept 7 bases outside the gene matches. The CDR3: CASSQDRGQGGTGELFF. The DNA for the CDR3 is TGCGCCAGCAGCCAAGATCGGGGACAGGGAGGAACCGGGGAGCTGTTTTTT.

The V call is TRBV21-1, the J call TRBJ1-2. TRBV21-1 is classified as a pseudogene. The CDR3 totals 13 residues. Here the CDR3 reads CANLPGRSYGYTF. In DNA, the CDR3 is TGTGCCAACCTGCCCGGGAGGAGCTATGGCTACACCTTC.

J is TRBJ2-3 and V is TRBV11-2; D is possibly TRBD2 (5 bases). The CDR3 is 15 amino acids. The germline gives CDR1 SGHAT, CDR2 FQNNGV. Trimming took off 5 bases at V and 1 base at J, with 13 bases between the two ends. The CDR3 nucleotides read TGTGCCAGCAGCCGGAGGTTATTCGGCACAGATACGCAGTATTTT. It codes for CASSRRLFGTDTQYF.

The rearrangement joins TRBV6-6 to TRBJ1-1, with D possibly being TRBD1 (5 bases). Looked up from germline, CDR1 is MNHNY and CDR2 is SVGAGI (reference sequence). The CDR3 length is 11 residues. V was cut by 4 bases and J by 13 bases, with 13 bases left in between. In DNA, the CDR3 is TGTGCCAGCAGTTTTTTCCTGACAGTTTTCTTT. This gives the protein CASSFFLTVFF.

The V gene is TRBV12-5, the J gene TRBJ1-1; tentatively, D is TRBD1 (6 bases). Germline values: CDR1 LGHNT, CDR2 FRNRAP. Between the trimmed V and J ends, which lost 0 bases and 3 bases, there was a span of 23 bases. This CDR3 is 19 amino acids long. Here the CDR3 DNA reads TGTGCTAGTGGTTTGGTACCGTACGGCTCGGTGGGGGCAGACACTGAAGCTTTCTTT. Translation gives CASGLVPYGSVGADTEAFF.

The CDR3 DNA follows: TGTGCCAGCACCCGAATGGGGGCAGGGAATGGCTACACCTTC. Translated, it gives CASTRMGAGNGYTF. This chain uses TRBV7-9 with TRBJ1-2; TRBD1 might be the D (6 bases). Trimming took off 7 bases at V and 6 bases at J, with 18 bases between the two ends. Per the germline V gene, CDR1 is SEHNR and CDR2 is FQNEAQ (reference sequence). This CDR3 contains 14 residues.

The chain is built from TRBV7-2 and TRBJ1-6; D is uncertain. There are 11 residues in the CDR3. V was trimmed by 2 bases and J by 12 bases, leaving 5 bases between them. Germline V lookup: CDR1 SGHTA, CDR2 FQGNSA. The CDR3 region is CASSLFGPLHF. CDR3 DNA: TGTGCCAGCAGCTTATTCGGACCCCTCCACTTT.

This clone was seen once. The chain couples TRBV2 to TRBJ1-1; D not certain. The V gene lost 4 bases and the J gene lost 13 bases, with 13 bases spanning the gap. This CDR3 comprises 11 residues. Germline V gene lookup returns CDR1 SNHLY and CDR2 FYNNEI. In DNA form, the CDR3 reads TGTGCCAGCAGTGGGGAGATCAGGATTTTCTTT. Amino acid sequence: CASSGEIRIFF.

The chain carries TRBV4-2 and TRBJ1-5; D gene ambiguous. The CDR3 length is 14 residues. CDR1 and CDR2 from the germline V gene are LGHNA and YNFKEQ. V lost 0 bases and J lost 4, with 7 bases in between. The CDR3 DNA reads as TGTGCCAGCAGCCAAGAGAGGCTAAATCAGCCCCAGCATTTT. Its translation is CASSQERLNQPQHF.

In its sample, this clone was seen once. The V and J genes are TRBV7-2 and TRBJ2-2; perhaps TRBD2 as D (6 bases). Germline assignment: CDR1 SGHTA and CDR2 FQGNSA. CDR3 length equals 14 residues. Between the trimmed V and J ends, which lost 5 bases and 4 bases, there was a span of 11 bases. The CDR3 nucleotides read TGTGCCAGCAGCCCCTTGCGGGGCACCGGGGAGCTGTTTTTT. It specifies CASSPLRGTGELFF.

The J gene is TRBJ1-1, the V gene TRBV28; the D is unclear. Trimming left V 3 bases short and J 11 bases short, with 22 bases between. This CDR3 region has 15 residues. Looked up from germline, CDR1 is MDHEN and CDR2 is SYDVKM. CDR3 nucleotide sequence: TGTGCCAGCAGTTTGAGTATCGGCAGGCCGAGGAGGGCTTTCTTT. Encoded protein: CASSLSIGRPRRAFF.

This clone was seen a few times. CDR3 bases: TGTGCCAGCAGTACCCCCGGGACAGGGAAGTATGAAGCTTTCTTT. Its protein is CASSTPGTGKYEAFF. This chain links TRBV28 with TRBJ1-1; 9 bases map to TRBD1. V was clipped by 5 bases and J by 7 bases; unmatched bases: 11. Germline assignment: CDR1 MDHEN and CDR2 SYDVKM. CDR3 size: 15 residues.

This sequence joins TRBV6-1 and TRBJ1-6; D call uncertain. Trimming left V 0 bases short and J 3 bases short, with 6 bases between. In germline, CDR1 is MNHNS, CDR2 SASEGT. This CDR3 has 15 residues. The CDR3 nucleotides are TGTGCCAGCAGTGAAGCGCGAGGCTATAATTCACCCCTCCACTTT. This translates into CASSEARGYNSPLHF.

The CDR3: CASSLPLAGGTDTQYF. In DNA form, the CDR3 reads TGTGCCAGCAGTTTGCCCTTAGCGGGGGGCACAGATACGCAGTATTTT. The chain combines TRBV27 with TRBJ2-3, with TRBD2 identical over 9 bases. Trimming removed 3 bases from V and 1 base from J; junction bases left unmatched: 5. Germline CDR1 is MNHEY and CDR2 is SMNVEV (reference sequence). The CDR3 extends over 16 amino acids.